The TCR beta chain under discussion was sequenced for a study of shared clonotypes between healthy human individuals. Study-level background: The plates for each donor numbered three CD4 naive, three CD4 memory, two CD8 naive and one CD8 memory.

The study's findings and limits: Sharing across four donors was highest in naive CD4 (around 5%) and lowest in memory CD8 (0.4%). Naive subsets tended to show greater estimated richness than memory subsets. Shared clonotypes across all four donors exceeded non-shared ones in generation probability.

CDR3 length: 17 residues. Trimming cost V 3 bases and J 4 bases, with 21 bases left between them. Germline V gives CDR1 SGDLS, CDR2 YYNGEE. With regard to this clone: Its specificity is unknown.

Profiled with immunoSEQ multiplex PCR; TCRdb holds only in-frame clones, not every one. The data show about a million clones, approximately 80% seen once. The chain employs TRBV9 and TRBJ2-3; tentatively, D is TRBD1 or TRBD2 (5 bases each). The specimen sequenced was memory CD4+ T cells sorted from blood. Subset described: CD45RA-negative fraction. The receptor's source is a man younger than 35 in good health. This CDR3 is CASSARFGTAGADTQYF. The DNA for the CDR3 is TGTGCCAGCAGCGCCAGATTCGGGACCGCGGGCGCAGATACGCAGTATTTT. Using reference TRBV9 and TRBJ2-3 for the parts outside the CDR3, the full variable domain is DSGVTQTPKHLITATGQRVTLRCSPRSGDLSVYWYQQSLDQGLQFLIQYYNGEERAKGNILERFSAQQFPDLHSELNLSSLELGDSALYFCASSARFGTAGADTQYFGPGTRLTVL.